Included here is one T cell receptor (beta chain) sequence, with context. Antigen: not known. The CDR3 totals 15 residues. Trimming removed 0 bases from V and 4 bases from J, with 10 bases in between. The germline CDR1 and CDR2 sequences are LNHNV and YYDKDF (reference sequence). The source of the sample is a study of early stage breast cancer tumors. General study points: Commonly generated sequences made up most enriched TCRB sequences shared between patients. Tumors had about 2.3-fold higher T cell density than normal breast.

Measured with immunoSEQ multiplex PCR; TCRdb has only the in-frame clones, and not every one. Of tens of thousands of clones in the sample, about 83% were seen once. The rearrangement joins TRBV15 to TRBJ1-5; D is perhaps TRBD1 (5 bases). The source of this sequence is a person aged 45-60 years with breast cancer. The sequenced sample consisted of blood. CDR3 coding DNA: TGTGCCACCAGCAGAGATGGGGCAGAGAATCAGCCCCAGCATTTT. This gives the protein CATSRDGAENQPQHF.